This entry lists 4 T cell receptor beta chains sequenced from one sample in a study of T cell responses to AZD1222 COVID-19 vaccine. The protocol was immunoSEQ multiplex PCR, while the TCRdb copy is restricted to in-frame clones and leaves out a portion. The sample includes roughly 77,000 clones, nearly 90% of them seen just once. Specimen: peripheral blood, collected on day 0 of MenACWY control vaccination. The receptors stem from an adult in good health.

A single count supports this clone. J is TRBJ1-1 and V is TRBV29-1; D is unresolved. V lost 6 bases and J lost 3, with 11 bases in between. In germline, CDR1 is SQVTM, CDR2 ANQGSEA. The CDR3 covers 12 residues. The CDR3: CSVRAGYTEAFF. CDR3 coding DNA: TGCAGCGTCCGGGCAGGCTACACTGAAGCTTTCTTT.

The chain couples TRBV7-6 to TRBJ1-1; D gene uncertain. Germline V gene lookup returns CDR1 SGHVS and CDR2 FNYEAQ. Trimming cost V 8 bases and J 1 base, with 11 bases left between them. This CDR3 has 13 amino acids. The CDR3: CASRREQNTEAFF. The CDR3 bases are TGTGCCAGCCGCCGGGAGCAGAACACTGAAGCTTTCTTT.

V and J are TRBV5-6 and TRBJ2-7; 10 nucleotides match TRBD2. V lost 2 bases and J lost 3; bases outside the gene matches: 2. The CDR3 has 14 amino acids. Germline CDR1 and CDR2: SGHDT and YYEEEE. CDR3 region: CASSLLAGHYEQYF. CDR3 DNA sequence: TGTGCCAGCAGCTTACTAGCGGGGCACTACGAGCAGTACTTC.

The J gene is TRBJ2-5, the V gene TRBV27, with TRBD1 matching 9 bases. Germline CDR1 reads MNHEY; CDR2 reads SMNVEV (reference sequence). The CDR3 loop spans 15 amino acids. The V and J ends lost 4 bases and 4 bases, in that order; junction bases with no gene match: 7. The CDR3 DNA follows: TGTGCCAGCAGTTCACGGGACAGGGTAACAGAGACCCAGTACTTC. Translating it yields CASSSRDRVTETQYF.